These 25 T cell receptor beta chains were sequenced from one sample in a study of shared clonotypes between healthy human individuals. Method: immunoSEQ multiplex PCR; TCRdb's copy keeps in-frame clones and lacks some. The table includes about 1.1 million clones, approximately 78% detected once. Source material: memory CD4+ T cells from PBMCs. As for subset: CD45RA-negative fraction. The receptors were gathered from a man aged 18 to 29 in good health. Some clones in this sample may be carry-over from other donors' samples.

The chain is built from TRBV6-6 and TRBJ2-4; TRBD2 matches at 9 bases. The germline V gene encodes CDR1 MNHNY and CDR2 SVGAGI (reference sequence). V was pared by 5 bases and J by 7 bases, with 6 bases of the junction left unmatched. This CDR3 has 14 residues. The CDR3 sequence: CASSNQREVNIQYF. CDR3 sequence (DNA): TGTGCCAGCAGTAATCAGCGGGAGGTTAACATTCAGTACTTC.

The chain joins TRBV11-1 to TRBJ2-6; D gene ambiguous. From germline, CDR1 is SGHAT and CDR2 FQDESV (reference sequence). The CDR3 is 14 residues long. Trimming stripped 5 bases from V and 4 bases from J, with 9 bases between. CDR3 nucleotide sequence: TGTGCCAGCAGCCAGAGCCTCGGGGCCAACGTCCTGACTTTC. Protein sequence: CASSQSLGANVLTF.

This chain's CDR3 is CASSPVSWANTEAFF. The CDR3 DNA is TGTGCCAGCAGCCCGGTCAGTTGGGCGAACACTGAAGCTTTCTTT. This chain links TRBV11-1 with TRBJ1-1, with D hard to call. V lost 5 bases and J 1 base, leaving 14 bases between the germline ends. CDR1 is SGHAT, CDR2 FQDESV, per germline (reference sequence). This CDR3 has 15 residues. The full variable domain, rest sourced from reference TRBV11-1 and TRBJ1-1, is EAEVAQSPRYKITEKSQAVAFWCDPISGHATLYWYRQILGQGPELLVQFQDESVVDDSQLPKDRFSAERLKGVDSTLKIQPAELGDSAMYLCASSPVSWANTEAFFGQGTRLTVV.

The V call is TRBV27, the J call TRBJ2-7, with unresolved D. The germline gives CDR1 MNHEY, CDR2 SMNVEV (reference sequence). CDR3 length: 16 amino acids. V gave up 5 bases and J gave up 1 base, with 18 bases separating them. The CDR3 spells CASSPFGPRLSYEQYF. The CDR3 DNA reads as TGTGCCAGCAGTCCATTTGGGCCACGACTTTCCTACGAGCAGTACTTC.

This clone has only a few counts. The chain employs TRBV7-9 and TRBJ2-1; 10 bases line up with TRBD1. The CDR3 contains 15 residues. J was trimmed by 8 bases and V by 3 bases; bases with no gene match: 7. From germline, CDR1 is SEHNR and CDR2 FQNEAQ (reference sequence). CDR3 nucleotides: TGTGCCAGCAGCTTCCGGGACAGGGGTGCGGATGAGCAGTTCTTC. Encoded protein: CASSFRDRGADEQFF.

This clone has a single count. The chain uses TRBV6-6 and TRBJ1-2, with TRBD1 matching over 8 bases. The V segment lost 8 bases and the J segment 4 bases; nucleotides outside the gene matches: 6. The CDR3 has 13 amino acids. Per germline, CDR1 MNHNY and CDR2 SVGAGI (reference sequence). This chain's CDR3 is CASVLQGGYGYTF. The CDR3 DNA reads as TGTGCCAGCGTCCTACAGGGGGGCTATGGCTACACCTTC.

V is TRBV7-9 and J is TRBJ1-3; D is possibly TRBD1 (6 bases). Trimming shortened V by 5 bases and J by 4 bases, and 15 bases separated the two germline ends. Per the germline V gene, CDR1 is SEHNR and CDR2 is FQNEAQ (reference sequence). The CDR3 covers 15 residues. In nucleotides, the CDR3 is TGTGCCAGCAGCGAGCTTCTGACAGGAGGAAACACCATATATTTT. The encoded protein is CASSELLTGGNTIYF.

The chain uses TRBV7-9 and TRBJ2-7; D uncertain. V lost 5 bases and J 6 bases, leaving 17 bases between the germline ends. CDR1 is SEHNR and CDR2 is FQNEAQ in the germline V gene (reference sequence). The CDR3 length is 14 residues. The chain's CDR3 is CASSANNWWAEQYF. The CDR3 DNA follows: TGTGCCAGCAGCGCAAACAATTGGTGGGCCGAGCAGTACTTC.

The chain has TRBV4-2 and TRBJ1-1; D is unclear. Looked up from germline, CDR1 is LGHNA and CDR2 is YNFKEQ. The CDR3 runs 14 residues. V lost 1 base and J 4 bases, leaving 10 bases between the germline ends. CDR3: CASSQGVGSTEAFF. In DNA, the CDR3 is TGTGCCAGCAGCCAAGGGGTAGGGAGCACTGAAGCTTTCTTT.

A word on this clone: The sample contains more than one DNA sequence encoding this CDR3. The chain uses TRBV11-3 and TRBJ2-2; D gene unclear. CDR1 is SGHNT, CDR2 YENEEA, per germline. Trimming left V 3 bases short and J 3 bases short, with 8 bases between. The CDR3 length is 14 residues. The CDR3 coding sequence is TGTGCCAGCAGCTTGGACCCCTACACCGGGGAGCTGTTTTTT. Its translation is CASSLDPYTGELFF. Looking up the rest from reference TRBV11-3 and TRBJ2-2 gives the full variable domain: EAGVVQSPRYKIIEKKQPVAFWCNPISGHNTLYWYLQNLGQGPELLIRYENEEAVDDSQLPKDRFSAERLKGVDSTLKIQPAELGDSAVYLCASSLDPYTGELFFGEGSRLTVL.

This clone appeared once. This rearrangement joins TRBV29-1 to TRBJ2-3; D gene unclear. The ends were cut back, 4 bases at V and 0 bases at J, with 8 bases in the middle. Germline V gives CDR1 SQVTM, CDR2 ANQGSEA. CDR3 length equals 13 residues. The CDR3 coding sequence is TGCAGCGTTGTACGTCCAAGCACAGATACGCAGTATTTT. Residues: CSVVRPSTDTQYF.

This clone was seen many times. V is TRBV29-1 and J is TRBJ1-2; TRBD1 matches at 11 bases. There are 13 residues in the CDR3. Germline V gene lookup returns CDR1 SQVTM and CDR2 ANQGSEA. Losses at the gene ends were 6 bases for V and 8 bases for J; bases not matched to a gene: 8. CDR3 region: CSVGQGADRGYTF. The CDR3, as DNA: TGCAGCGTCGGACAGGGGGCGGATCGGGGCTACACCTTC.

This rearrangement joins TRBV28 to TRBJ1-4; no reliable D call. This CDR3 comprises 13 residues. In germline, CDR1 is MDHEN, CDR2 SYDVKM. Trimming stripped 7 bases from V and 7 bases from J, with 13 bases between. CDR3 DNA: TGTGCCAGCACCCGAGGACTGACTGAAAAACTGTTTTTT. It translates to CASTRGLTEKLFF.

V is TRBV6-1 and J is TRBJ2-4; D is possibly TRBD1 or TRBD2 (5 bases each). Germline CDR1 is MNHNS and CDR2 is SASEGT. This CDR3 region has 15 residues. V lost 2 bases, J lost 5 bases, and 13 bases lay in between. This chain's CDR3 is CASSESWGWENIQYF. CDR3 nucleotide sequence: TGTGCCAGCAGTGAATCTTGGGGGTGGGAAAACATTCAGTACTTC.

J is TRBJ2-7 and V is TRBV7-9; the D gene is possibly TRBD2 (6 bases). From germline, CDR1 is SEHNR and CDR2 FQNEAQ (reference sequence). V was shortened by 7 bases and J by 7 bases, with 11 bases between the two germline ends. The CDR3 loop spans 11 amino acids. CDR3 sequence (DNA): TGTGCCAGCATTTCCCGGGGGGAGCAGTACTTC. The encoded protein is CASISRGEQYF.

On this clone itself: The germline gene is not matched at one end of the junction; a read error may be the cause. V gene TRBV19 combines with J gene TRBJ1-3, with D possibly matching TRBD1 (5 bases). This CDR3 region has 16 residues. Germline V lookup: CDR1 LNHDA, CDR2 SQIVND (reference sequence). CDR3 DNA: TGTGCCAGTAGTCTAGACGACAGAGCAGCTGGAAACACCATATATTTT. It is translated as CASSLDDRAAGNTIYF.

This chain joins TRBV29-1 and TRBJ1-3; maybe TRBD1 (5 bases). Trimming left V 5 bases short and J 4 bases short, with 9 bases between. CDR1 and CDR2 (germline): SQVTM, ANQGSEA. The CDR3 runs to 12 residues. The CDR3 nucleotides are TGCAGCGTTAAGGGGAACGGAAACACCATATATTTT. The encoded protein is CSVKGNGNTIYF.

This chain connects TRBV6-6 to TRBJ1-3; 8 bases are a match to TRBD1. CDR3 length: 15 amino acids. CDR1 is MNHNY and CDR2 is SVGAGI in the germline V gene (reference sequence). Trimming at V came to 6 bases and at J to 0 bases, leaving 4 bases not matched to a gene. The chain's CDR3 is CASRDRATSGNTIYF. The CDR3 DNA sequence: TGTGCCAGCAGGGACAGGGCTACCTCTGGAAACACCATATATTTT.

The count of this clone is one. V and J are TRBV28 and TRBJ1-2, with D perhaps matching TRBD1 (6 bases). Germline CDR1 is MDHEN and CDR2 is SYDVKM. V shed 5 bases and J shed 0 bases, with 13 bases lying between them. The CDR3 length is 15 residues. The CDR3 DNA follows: TGTGCCAGCAGTAGTGCGGGGGGGCCTAACTATGGCTACACCTTC. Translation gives CASSSAGGPNYGYTF.

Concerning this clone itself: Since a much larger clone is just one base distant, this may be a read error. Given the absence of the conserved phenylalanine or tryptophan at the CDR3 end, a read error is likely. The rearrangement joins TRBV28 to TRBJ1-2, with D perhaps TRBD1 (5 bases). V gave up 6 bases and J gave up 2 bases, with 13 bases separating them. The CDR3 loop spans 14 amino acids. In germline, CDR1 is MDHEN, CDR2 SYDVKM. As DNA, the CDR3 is TGTGCCAGCAGATTGGGAGGGGCAAACTATGGCTACACCCTC. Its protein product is CASRLGGANYGYTL.

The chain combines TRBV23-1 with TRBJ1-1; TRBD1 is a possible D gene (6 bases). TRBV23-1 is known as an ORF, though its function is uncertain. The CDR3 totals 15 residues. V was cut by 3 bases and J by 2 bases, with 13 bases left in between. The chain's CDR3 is CASSQPQGRNTEAFF. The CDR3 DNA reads TGCGCCAGCAGTCAGCCGCAGGGGAGAAACACTGAAGCTTTCTTT.

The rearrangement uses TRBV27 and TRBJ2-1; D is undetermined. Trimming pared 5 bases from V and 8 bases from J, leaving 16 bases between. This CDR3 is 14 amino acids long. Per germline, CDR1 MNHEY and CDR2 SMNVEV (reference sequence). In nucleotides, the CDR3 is TGTGCCAGCAGTACCGGACGGAATGTGTATGAGCAGTTCTTC. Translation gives CASSTGRNVYEQFF.

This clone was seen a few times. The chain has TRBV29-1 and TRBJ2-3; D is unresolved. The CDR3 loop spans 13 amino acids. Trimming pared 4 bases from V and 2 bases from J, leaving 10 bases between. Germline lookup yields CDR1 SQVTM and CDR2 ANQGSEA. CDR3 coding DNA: TGCAGCGTTGGGAGACCTCTCACAGATACGCAGTATTTT. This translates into CSVGRPLTDTQYF.

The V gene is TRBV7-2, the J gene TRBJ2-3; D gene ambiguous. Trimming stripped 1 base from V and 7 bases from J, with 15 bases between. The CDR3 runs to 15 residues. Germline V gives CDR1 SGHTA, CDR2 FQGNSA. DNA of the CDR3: TGTGCCAGCAGCTTAGAAGGCGGCGGTTGGTATACGCAGTATTTT. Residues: CASSLEGGGWYTQYF.

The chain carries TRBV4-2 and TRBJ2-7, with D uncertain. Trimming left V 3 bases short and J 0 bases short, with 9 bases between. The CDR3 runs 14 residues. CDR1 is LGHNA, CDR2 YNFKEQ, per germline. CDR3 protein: CASSQLTVSYEQYF. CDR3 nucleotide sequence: TGTGCCAGCAGCCAGCTGACGGTCTCCTACGAGCAGTACTTC.